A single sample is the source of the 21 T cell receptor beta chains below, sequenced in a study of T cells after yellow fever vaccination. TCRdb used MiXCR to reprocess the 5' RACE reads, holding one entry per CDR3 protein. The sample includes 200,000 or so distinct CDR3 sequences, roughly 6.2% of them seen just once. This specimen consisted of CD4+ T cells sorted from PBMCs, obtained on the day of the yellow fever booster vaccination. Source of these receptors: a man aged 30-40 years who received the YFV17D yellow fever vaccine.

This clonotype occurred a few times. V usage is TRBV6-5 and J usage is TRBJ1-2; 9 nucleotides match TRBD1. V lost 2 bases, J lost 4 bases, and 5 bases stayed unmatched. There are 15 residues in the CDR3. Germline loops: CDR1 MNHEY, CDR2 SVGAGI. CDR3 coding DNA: TGTGCCAGCAGTTACAACAGGGGGCGCACCTATGGCTACACCTTC. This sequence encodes CASSYNRGRTYGYTF.

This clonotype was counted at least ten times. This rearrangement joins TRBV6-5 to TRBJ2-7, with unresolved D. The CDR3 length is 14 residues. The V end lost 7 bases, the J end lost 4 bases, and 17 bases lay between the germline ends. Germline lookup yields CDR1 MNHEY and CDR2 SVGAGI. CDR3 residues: CASTSGSRIYEQYF. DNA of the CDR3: TGTGCCAGCACCTCAGGTAGCAGGATTTACGAGCAGTACTTC.

Here the CDR3 reads CASSLVVNEKLFF. CDR3 bases: TGCGCCAGCAGCTTGGTCGTCAATGAAAAACTGTTTTTT. The chain uses TRBV5-1 and TRBJ1-4, with D unresolved. The CDR3 sequence is 13 residues long. V was pared by 0 bases and J by 5 bases, with 5 bases between. Germline V gene lookup returns CDR1 SGHRS and CDR2 YFSETQ.

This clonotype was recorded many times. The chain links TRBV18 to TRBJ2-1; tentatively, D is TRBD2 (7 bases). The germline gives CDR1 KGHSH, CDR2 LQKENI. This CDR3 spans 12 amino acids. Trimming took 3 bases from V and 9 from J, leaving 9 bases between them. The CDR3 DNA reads TGTGCCAGCTCACCGAGGGGGGGTGAGCAGTTCTTC. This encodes CASSPRGGEQFF.

CDR3 loop: CATGTTRDTDTQYF. The CDR3 nucleotides read TGTGCCACCGGCACTACGAGGGACACAGATACGCAGTATTTT. The chain uses TRBV24-1 and TRBJ2-3; possible D gene TRBD2, 5 bases. Looked up from germline, CDR1 is KGHDR and CDR2 is SFDVKD. V was pared by 9 bases and J by 2 bases, with 14 bases between. The CDR3 has 14 residues.

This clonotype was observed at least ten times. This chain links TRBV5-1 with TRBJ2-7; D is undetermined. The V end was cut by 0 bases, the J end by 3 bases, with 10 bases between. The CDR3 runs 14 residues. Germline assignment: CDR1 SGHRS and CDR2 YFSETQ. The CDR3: CASSLVGRDYEQYF. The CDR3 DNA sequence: TGCGCCAGCAGCTTGGTGGGAAGAGACTACGAGCAGTACTTC.

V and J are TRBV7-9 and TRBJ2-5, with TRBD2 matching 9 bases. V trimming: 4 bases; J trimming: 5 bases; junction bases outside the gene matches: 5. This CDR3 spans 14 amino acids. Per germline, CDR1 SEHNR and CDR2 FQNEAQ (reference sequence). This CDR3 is CASSSNSGSETQYF. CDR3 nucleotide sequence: TGTGCCAGCAGCTCCAATAGCGGGAGTGAGACCCAGTACTTC.

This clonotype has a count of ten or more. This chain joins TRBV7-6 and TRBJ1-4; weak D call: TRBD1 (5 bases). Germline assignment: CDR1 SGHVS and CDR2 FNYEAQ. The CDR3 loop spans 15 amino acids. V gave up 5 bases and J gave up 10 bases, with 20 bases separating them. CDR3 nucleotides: TGTGCCAGCAGCCCAGGGTGGGATCGAGGCGGAAAACTGTTTTTT. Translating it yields CASSPGWDRGGKLFF.

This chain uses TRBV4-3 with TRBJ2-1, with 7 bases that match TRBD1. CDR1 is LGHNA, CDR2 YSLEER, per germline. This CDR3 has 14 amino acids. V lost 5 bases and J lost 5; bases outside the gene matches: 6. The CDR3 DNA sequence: TGCGCCAGCAGCGCAGACAGGGCCCACAATGAGCAGTTCTTC. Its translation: CASSADRAHNEQFF.

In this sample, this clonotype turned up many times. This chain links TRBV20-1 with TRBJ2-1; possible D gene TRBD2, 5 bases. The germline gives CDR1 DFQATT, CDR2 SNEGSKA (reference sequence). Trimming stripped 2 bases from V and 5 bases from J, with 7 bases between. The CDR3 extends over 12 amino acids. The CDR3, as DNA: TGCAGTGCTAGAATACTAGACAATGAGCAGTTCTTC. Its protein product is CSARILDNEQFF.

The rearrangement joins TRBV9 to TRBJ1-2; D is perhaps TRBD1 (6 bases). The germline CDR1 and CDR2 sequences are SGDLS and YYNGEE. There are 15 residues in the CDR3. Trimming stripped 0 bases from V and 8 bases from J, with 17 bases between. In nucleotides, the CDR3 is TGTGCCAGCAGCGTAGTCGGATCAACAGGGAGCGGCTACACCTTC. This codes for CASSVVGSTGSGYTF.

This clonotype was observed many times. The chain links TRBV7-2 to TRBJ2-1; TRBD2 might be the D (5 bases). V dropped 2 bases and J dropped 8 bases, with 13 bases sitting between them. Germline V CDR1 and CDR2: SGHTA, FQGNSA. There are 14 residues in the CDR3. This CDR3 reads CASSLPTMVDEQFF. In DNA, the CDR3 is TGTGCCAGCAGCTTACCGACTATGGTCGATGAGCAGTTCTTC.

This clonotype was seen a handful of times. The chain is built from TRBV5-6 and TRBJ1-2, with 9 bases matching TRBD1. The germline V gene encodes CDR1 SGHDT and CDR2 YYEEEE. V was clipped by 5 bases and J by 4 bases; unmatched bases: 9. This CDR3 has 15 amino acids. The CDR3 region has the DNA TGTGCCAGCAGGGGGGGACAGGGCCTAATCTATGGCTACACCTTC. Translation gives CASRGGQGLIYGYTF.

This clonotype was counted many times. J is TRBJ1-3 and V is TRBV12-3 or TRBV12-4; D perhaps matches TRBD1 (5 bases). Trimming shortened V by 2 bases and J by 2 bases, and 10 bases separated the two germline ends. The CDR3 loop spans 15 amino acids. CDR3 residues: CASSLRQGAGNTIYF. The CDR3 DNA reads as TGTGCCAGCAGTTTAAGGCAGGGAGCTGGAAACACCATATATTTT.

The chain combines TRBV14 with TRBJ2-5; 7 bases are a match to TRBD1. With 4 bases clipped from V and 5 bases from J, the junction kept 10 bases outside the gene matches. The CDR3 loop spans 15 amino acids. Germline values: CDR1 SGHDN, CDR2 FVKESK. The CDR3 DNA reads TGTGCCAGCAGCCCTTGGAGTGGGACAGCCGAGACCCAGTACTTC. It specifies CASSPWSGTAETQYF. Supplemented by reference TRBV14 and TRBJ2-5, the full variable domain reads EAGVTQFPSHSVIEKGQTVTLRCDPISGHDNLYWYRRVMGKEIKFLLHFVKESKQDESGMPNNRFLAERTGGTYSTLKVQPAELEDSGVYFCASSPWSGTAETQYFGPGTRLLVL.

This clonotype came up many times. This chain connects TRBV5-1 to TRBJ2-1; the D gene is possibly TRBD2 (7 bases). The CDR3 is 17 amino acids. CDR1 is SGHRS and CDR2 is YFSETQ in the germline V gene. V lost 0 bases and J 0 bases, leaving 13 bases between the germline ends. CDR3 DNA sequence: TGCGCCAGCAGCTTGGAGGGGGGGAGTATCTCCTACAATGAGCAGTTCTTC. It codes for CASSLEGGSISYNEQFF.

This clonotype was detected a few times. The CDR3 protein is CASSRDSEQFF. The CDR3 bases are TGTGCCAGCAGCCGGGACAGTGAGCAGTTCTTC. This rearrangement joins TRBV11-3 to TRBJ2-1; TRBD1 matches at 7 bases. CDR1 and CDR2 (germline): SGHNT, YENEEA. V lost 5 bases to trimming and J lost 9 bases; unmatched junction nucleotides: 1. This CDR3 contains 11 residues.

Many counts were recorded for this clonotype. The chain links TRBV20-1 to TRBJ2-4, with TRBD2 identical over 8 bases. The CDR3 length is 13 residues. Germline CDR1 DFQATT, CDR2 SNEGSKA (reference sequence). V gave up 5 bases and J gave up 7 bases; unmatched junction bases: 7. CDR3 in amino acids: CSARREGTNIQYF. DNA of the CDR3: TGCAGTGCTCGCCGGGAGGGCACGAACATTCAGTACTTC.

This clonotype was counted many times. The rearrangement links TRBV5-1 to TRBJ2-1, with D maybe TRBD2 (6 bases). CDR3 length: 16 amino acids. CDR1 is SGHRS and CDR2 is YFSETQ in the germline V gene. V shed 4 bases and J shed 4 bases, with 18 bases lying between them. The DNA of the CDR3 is TGCGCCAGCAGCGGAAGAGCGGGTCCCTCTTACAATGAGCAGTTCTTC. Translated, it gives CASSGRAGPSYNEQFF.

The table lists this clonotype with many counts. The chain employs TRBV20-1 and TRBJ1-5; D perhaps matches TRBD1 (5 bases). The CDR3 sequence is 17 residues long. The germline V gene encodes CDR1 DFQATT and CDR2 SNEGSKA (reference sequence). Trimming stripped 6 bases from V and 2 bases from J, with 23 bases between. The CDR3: CSAPRGWDELCNQPQHF. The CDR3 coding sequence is TGCAGTGCGCCCCGGGGGTGGGACGAATTGTGCAATCAGCCCCAGCATTTT.

CDR3 nucleotide sequence: TGCAGTGTCCTGGACAGGGCGCCCTACGAGCAGTACTTC. This sequence encodes CSVLDRAPYEQYF. The rearrangement joins TRBV20-1 to TRBJ2-7; 8 nucleotides align to TRBD1. The germline V gene has CDR1 DFQATT and CDR2 SNEGSKA (reference sequence). V trimming: 7 bases; J trimming: 2 bases; junction bases outside the gene matches: 7. The CDR3 extends over 13 amino acids.